The next 4 T cell receptor beta chains were all read from a single sample in a study of graft-versus-host responses after intestinal transplantation. Assay used: immunoSEQ multiplex PCR; TCRdb lists only in-frame clones, some missing. This table holds 99,000 or so clones, around 88% found once. The sample in question was PBMCs, obtained 255 days after intestinal transplant. The origin of the receptors is a human patient who received an intestinal transplant, so some T cells may come from the graft donor.

J is TRBJ2-1 and V is TRBV5-8; D is undetermined. Germline V CDR1 and CDR2: SGHTS, YDEGEE. With 4 bases removed from V and 10 bases from J, the gap between germline ends came to 9 bases. The CDR3 spans 11 residues. CDR3 sequence (DNA): TGTGCCAGCAGCACCCCCGGGGAGCAGTTCTTC. Translating it yields CASSTPGEQFF.

The V gene is TRBV19, the J gene TRBJ1-5; tentatively, D is TRBD1 (5 bases). CDR1 is LNHDA, CDR2 SQIVND, per germline (reference sequence). The CDR3 has 14 residues. Trimming pared 5 bases from V and 2 bases from J, leaving 10 bases between. The CDR3 sequence is CASSPDSGNQPQHF. The DNA for the CDR3 is TGTGCCAGTAGTCCTGACAGTGGCAATCAGCCCCAGCATTTT. The full variable domain, rest sourced from reference TRBV19 and TRBJ1-5, is DGGITQSPKYLFRKEGQNVTLSCEQNLNHDAMYWYRQDPGQGLRLIYYSQIVNDFQKGDIAEGYSVSREKKESFPLTVTSAQKNPTAFYLCASSPDSGNQPQHFGDGTRLSIL.

Details on this clone: One junction end disagrees with the germline gene, perhaps due to a read error. The chain joins TRBV7-7 to TRBJ2-5; a weak D match, TRBD2 (5 bases). This CDR3 is 14 amino acids long. Germline V gives CDR1 SSHAT, CDR2 FNYEAQ (reference sequence). CDR3 coding DNA: TGTGCTAGCAGCTTAGCGACCCCAGCGGAGACCCAGTACTTC. Translating it yields CASSLATPAETQYF.

The chain joins TRBV9 to TRBJ2-5; a possible D gene is TRBD2 (7 bases). This CDR3 spans 15 amino acids. The germline V and J ends were trimmed by 5 bases and 1 base, with 15 bases remaining between them. Germline CDR1 and CDR2: SGDLS and YYNGEE. The CDR3 DNA reads TGTGCCAGCAGTCCCCGGGGGGCCCCCCAAGAGACCCAGTACTTC. This encodes CASSPRGAPQETQYF.